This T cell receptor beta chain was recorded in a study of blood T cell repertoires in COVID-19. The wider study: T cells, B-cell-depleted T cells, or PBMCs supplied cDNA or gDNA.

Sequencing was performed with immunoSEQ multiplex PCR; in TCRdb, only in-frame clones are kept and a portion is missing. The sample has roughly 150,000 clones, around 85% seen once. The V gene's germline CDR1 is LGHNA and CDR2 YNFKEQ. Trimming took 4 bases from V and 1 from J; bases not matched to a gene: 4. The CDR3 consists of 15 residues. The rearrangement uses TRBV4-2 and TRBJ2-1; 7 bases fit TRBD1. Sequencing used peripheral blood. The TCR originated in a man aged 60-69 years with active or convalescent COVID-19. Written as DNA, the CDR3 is TGTGCCAGCAGCCCCGGACAGGCGTCCTACAATGAGCAGTTCTTC. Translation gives CASSPGQASYNEQFF.